A single sample is the source of the 3 T cell receptor beta chains below, sequenced in a study of blood T cell repertoires in COVID-19. Profiled with immunoSEQ multiplex PCR; TCRdb holds only in-frame clones, not every one. Here the sample spans tens of thousands of clones, less than 70% being singletons. Sequencing was carried out using peripheral blood. The source of these receptors is a man aged 80 or over with acute or convalescent COVID-19.

The chain joins TRBV18 to TRBJ2-5; 7 positions match TRBD1. V lost 6 bases, J lost 1 base, and 8 bases stayed unmatched. The germline V gene has CDR1 KGHSH and CDR2 LQKENI. This CDR3 has 15 residues. In DNA, the CDR3 is TGTGCCAGCTCCCCCCGGGACAGTTTCCAAGAGACCCAGTACTTC. It yields the protein CASSPRDSFQETQYF.

The V gene is TRBV5-4, the J gene TRBJ1-1; no clear D gene. Germline values: CDR1 SGHNT, CDR2 YYREEE (reference sequence). The CDR3 consists of 13 residues. The germline V and J ends were trimmed by 3 bases and 1 base, with 7 bases remaining between them. The CDR3 region has the DNA TGTGCCAGCAGCTCTATAAAGAACACTGAAGCTTTCTTT. Encoded protein: CASSSIKNTEAFF.

The J gene is TRBJ2-5, the V gene TRBV21-1; the table's D call, TRBD2, was not checked against the DNA. TRBV21-1 is classified as a pseudogene. This CDR3 is built from 17 residues. DNA for the CDR3: TGTGCCAGCAGCAAGGGACTAGCGGGGGGGCAGTTGGAGACCCAGTACTTC. Its translation is CASSKGLAGGQLETQYF.